These 2 T cell receptor beta chains came from one sample sequenced in a study of blood T cell repertoires in COVID-19. Libraries were prepared by immunoSEQ multiplex PCR; TCRdb keeps only in-frame clonotypes and omits some of them. The sample yields over 250,000 clones, 82% seen once. The sequenced sample consisted of PBMCs or T cells enriched from blood (not recorded which). All receptors come from a middle-aged man who had been exposed to COVID-19.

This rearrangement joins TRBV30 to TRBJ1-2; weak D call: TRBD1 (5 bases). The germline V and J ends were trimmed by 0 bases and 9 bases, with 14 bases remaining between them. This CDR3 has 13 amino acids. CDR1 is GTSNPN and CDR2 is SVGIG in the germline V gene (reference sequence). CDR3 residues: CAWSVGTPESYTF. CDR3 sequence (DNA): TGTGCCTGGAGTGTAGGGACTCCGGAGAGCTACACCTTC.

This clone has just one count. The chain joins TRBV6-5 to TRBJ1-2; a weak D match, TRBD1 (6 bases). The CDR3 contains 12 residues. Deletions cut 7 bases from V and 8 bases from J, with 14 bases between. Germline CDR1 and CDR2: MNHEY and SVGAGI. The CDR3 loop reads CASNTYRVGYTF. The CDR3 DNA is TGTGCCAGCAATACTTACAGGGTAGGCTACACCTTC.